This TCR beta chain stems from a study of blood T cells in healthy people across ages. PCR was performed a second time for about 7 to 11 cycles using a sample-barcoded 5' primer and a J-beta primer mix. A single record per CDR3 protein comes from TCRdb applying MiXCR to the 5' RACE reads. This table holds about 2 million distinct CDR3 sequences, about 50% found once. The sequence was obtained from a woman in her forties in good health. Sequenced: blood.

CDR3 residues: CASSLDFDWAANYGYTF. As DNA, the CDR3 is TGTGCCAGCAGCTTAGACTTTGATTGGGCAGCTAACTATGGCTACACCTTC. The rearrangement uses TRBV7-9 and TRBJ1-2, with D hard to call. The germline gives CDR1 SEHNR, CDR2 FQNEAQ (reference sequence). The V gene lost 1 base and the J gene lost 0 bases, with 15 bases spanning the gap. CDR3 length equals 17 residues.